Included here is one T cell receptor (beta chain) sequence, with context. This clonotype was picked up a small number of times. What antigen it recognizes has not been identified. Base qualities are not recorded, but no much larger clone differs from it by a single base. The CDR3 has 21 amino acids, counting the end cysteine and phenylalanine. The read is trimmed to its CDR3 DNA, 63 bases read in frame from base 1. V and J are trimmed by 4 bases and 8 bases, and the gene matches miss 23 bases of the junction. Looking up the germline V gene yields CDR1 SGHRS and CDR2 YFSETQ. In light of the paper, this sample's time point label describes: newly diagnosed GD, antithyroid drugs for less than 3 months. RNA was extracted from PBMCs in TRIzol for both TCR sequencing and RNA sequencing. The diagnosis of Graves' disease followed American Thyroid Association guidelines. Patients for the study were recruited at an endocrinology department in Xi'an, China. Each patient gave roughly 8.4 milliliters of peripheral blood, collected in an EDTA anticoagulant tube. Ficoll Paque Plus density gradient separation was used to isolate PBMCs, and no further T cell sorting was performed. An Agilent 2100 Bioanalyzer and agarose gel were used to check RNA quality, while a NanoDrop 2000 measured RNA concentration.

The data were taken from a study of regulatory T cells in long-lasting Graves disease (TCRdb year 2021). With regard to the full study: Antithyroid drugs had been taken for less than 3 months by newly diagnosed Graves' disease patients. The study was conducted in China and was registered as a clinical trial. Peripheral blood TCR sequencing and RNA sequencing compared persistent Graves' disease patients with newly diagnosed Graves' disease patients. A total of around 35 samples were covered by TCR sequencing, comprising approximately 13 persistent and around 20 newly diagnosed Graves' disease patients. Overall study results and their limits: Preferential use of TRBV28, TRBJ1-2 and TRBJ2-5 was observed in persistent disease, whereas TRBV20-1 and TRBJ2-1 were favored in newly diagnosed disease. Patients with persistent disease shared more public clonotypes (about 2,500) than newly diagnosed patients did (about 970). Sequencing and analysis were limited to the TCR beta chain. Persistent Graves' disease patients showed lower TCR Shannon entropy and fewer highly expanded clones than newly diagnosed patients, suggesting clonal expansion. The authors acknowledged the small sample size as a limitation that may reduce accuracy. The study examined only peripheral blood because the primary lesion, thyroid tissue, could not be accessed.

Libraries were made using multiplex PCR. Instrument used: Illumina HiSeq 4000. CDR3 regions were amplified by Arm-PCR with iRepertoire HTBI primers to construct TCR beta libraries. PCR products were gel purified before sequencing. The source study handled its data this way. Gene usage analysis of CDR3 amino acid clonotypes used the 62 TRBV and 14 to 15 TRBJ segments found across samples. COPE and FqMerger were used to merge filtered high-quality paired reads into contigs. BLAST was used to align contigs to IMGT TRBV, TRBD and TRBJ reference genes, and CDR3 was defined according to IMGT. Any clonotype with a frequency above 0.1% was counted as a highly expanded clone. Shannon entropy was used to measure repertoire diversity, and the Gini coefficient was used to measure V-J evenness. A clonotype found in more than one individual was treated as public. TCRdb cleaned the public reads at Q25 with fastp, built clones with MiXCR and kept in-frame beta chains. Each entry merges the rows of one CDR3 protein and shows their most common DNA and genes. Here the V and J calls rest on TCRdb's processing, not on the authors' analysis. The sample records roughly 560,000 distinct CDR3 sequences, 12% of which are singletons. Of the sample, roughly 9.3% falls within the top ten clones.

These data also formed part of another study, on T cells in Graves' hyperthyroidism and ophthalmopathy. Looking at the second paper: Stable Graves' hyperthyroidism was defined as no progression to ophthalmopathy during 18 months of follow-up. The hyperthyroidism patients were between 18 and 65 years old and newly diagnosed, with a disease duration of less than 2 months. Patients with uncontrolled infections, other autoimmune diseases, pregnancy or lactation were excluded. Diagnoses were based on clinical symptoms, serum thyroxine and TRAb, thyroid ultrasound and orbital computed tomography. A first-round RT-PCR of the TCR CDR3 used the HTBI primer set with the Qiagen OneStep RT-PCR kit. Most expanded thyroid clonotypes (frequency above 0.001) were also detected in blood, a finding suggesting that blood repertoires may reflect thyroid immune responses. A 13 V-J signature model separated ophthalmopathy from stable hyperthyroidism, with 87.88% sensitivity and 81.08% specificity in cross-validation and 80%/75% in testing. In validation, the model predicted progression to ophthalmopathy with 65% to 71% sensitivity and approximately 78% specificity, a median of about six months before onset. To identify TCR V-J signatures that set the groups apart, the researchers used a discovery cohort of 90 to 100 patients, made up of 40 to 45 with Graves' ophthalmopathy and 57 with stable Graves' hyperthyroidism. Prospective prediction of ophthalmopathy was tested in an independent validation cohort of approximately 19 hyperthyroidism patients and 17 patients who later progressed to ophthalmopathy. The 100 or so discovery patients were randomly split 7:3 into training and test sets. In six Graves' hyperthyroidism patients, the study also compared T-cell repertoires from thyroid tissue with T-cell repertoires from blood. Following sampling, methimazole starting at 30 mg daily was given to hyperthyroidism patients, and high-dose intravenous methylprednisolone was given to ophthalmopathy patients. A second multiplex PCR round built the libraries, followed by size selection and purification. The libraries were sequenced on an Illumina HiSeq2000 using paired-end 100 bp reads. SOAPnuke was used to process the raw data, throwing out any read that contained adapters or uncalled bases, had a mean Phred below 15, or lacked an exact constant-primer or identifier match. High-quality paired reads were merged with COPE v1.2.5, and unique nucleotide sequences were defined as clonotypes. Clonotypes were aligned to IMGT TRBV, TRBD and TRBJ reference segments using MiTCR v1.1. The analysis included only V-J combinations with a frequency above 0.0001, which together covered 99% to 99.2% of the repertoires. A TCS score was defined as the ratio of F50 (clonal expansion) to E x V (chaos), with BLOSUM62-based TCRdist applied between CDR3 peptides within each V-J. Welch's t-statistics and random forest reduced approximately 520 V-J features to 13, which were used in a naive Bayes classifier (R e1071). Sample size was not statistically predetermined, and blinding of investigators to group allocation was not performed. According to the paper, TCR Vbeta CDR3 sequencing was carried out on approximately 140 peripheral blood samples, which came from fewer than 50 ophthalmopathy, around 74 hyperthyroidism and approximately 17 progressor patients.

The starting material was peripheral blood mononuclear cells (PBMCs), obtained at new diagnosis, from a patient treated with antithyroid drugs. The TCR sequence derives from a woman in her twenties or thirties with Graves disease. Donor details come from another sample of the same person, matched by shared clones. Rearrangement joined TRBV5-1 to TRBJ2-2; the junction holds 13 bases that match TRBD2. The CDR3 region reads CASSKDGLSEPGLAGRGELFF. At the DNA level, the sequence is TGCGCCAGCAGCAAGGATGGACTGTCGGAGCCGGGACTAGCGGGGAGAGGGGAGCTGTTTTTT. The CDR3 plus the reference TRBV5-1 and TRBJ2-2 genes for the other parts give the full variable domain: KAGVTQTPRYLIKTRGQQVTLSCSPISGHRSVSWYQQTPGQGLQFLFEYFSETQRNKGNFPGRFSGRQFSNSRSEMNVSTLELGDSALYLCASSKDGLSEPGLAGRGELFFGEGSRLTVL.